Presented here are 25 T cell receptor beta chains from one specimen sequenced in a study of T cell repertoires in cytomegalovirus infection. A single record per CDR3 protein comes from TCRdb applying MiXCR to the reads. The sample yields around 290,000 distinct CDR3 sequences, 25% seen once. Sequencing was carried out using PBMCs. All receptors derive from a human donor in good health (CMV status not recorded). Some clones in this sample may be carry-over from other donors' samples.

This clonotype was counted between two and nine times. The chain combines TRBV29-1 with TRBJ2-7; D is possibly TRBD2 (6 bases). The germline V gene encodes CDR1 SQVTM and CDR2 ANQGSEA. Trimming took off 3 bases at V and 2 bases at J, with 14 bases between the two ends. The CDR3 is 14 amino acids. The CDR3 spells CSVEGHGGTYEQYF. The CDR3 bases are TGCAGCGTTGAGGGCCACGGAGGGACCTACGAGCAGTACTTC.

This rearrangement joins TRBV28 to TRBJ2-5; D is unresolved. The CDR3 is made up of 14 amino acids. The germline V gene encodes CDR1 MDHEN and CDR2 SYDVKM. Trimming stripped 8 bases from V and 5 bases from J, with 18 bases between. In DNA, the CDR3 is TGTGCCAGCCTAAAGAGTGGTGCGTGGGAGACCCAGTACTTC. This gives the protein CASLKSGAWETQYF.

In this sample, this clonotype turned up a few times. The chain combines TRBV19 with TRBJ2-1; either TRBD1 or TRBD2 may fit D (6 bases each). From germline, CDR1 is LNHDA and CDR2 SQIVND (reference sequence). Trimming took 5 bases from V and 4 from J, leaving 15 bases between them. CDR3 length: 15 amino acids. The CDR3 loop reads CASSPGGSIYNEQFF. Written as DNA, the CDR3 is TGTGCCAGTAGTCCCGGGGGCTCCATATACAATGAGCAGTTCTTC.

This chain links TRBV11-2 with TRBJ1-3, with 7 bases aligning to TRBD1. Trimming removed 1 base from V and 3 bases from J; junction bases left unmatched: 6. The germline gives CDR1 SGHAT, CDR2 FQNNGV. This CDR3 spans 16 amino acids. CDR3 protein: CASSLGPTGSGNTIYF. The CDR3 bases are TGTGCCAGCAGCTTAGGCCCGACAGGGAGTGGAAACACCATATATTTT.

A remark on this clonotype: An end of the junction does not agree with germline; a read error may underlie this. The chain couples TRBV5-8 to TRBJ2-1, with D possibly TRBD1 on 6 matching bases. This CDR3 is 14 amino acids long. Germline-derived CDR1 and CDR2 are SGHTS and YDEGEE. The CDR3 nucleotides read TGTGCCAGCAGCTTGTCGGTTGGGGGCGGCAGGGAGCTCTTC. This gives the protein CASSLSVGGGRELF.

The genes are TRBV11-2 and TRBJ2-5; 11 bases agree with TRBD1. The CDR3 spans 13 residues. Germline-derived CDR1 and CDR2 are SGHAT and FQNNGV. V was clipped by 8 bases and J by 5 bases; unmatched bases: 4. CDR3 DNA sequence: TGTGCCAGCGGACAGGGGGCTCTGGAGACCCAGTACTTC. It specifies CASGQGALETQYF.

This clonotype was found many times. CDR3 amino acids: CASSSRQGVGYEQYF. The DNA of the CDR3 is TGTGCCAGCAGCTCGCGACAGGGGGTGGGCTACGAGCAGTACTTC. This sequence joins TRBV7-2 and TRBJ2-7, with TRBD1 identical over 9 bases. Germline values: CDR1 SGHTA, CDR2 FQGNSA. V lost 4 bases and J lost 3; bases outside the gene matches: 7. CDR3 length equals 15 residues.

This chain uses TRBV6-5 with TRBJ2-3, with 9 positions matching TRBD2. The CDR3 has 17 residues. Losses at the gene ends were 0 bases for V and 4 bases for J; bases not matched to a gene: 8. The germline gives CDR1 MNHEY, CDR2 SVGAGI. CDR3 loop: CASSYSLREGTPDTQYF. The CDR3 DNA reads TGTGCCAGCAGTTACTCTTTGCGGGAGGGCACTCCAGATACGCAGTATTTT.

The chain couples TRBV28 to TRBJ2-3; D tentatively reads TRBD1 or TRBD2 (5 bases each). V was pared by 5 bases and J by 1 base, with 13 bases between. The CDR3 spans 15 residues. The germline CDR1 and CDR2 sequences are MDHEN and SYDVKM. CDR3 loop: CASSTGRDGTDTQYF. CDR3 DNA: TGTGCCAGCAGTACCGGACGGGACGGCACAGATACGCAGTATTTT. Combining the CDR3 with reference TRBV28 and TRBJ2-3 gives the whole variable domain DVKVTQSSRYLVKRTGEKVFLECVQDMDHENMFWYRQDPGLGLRLIYFSYDVKMKEKGDIPEGYSVSREKKERFSLILESASTNQTSMYLCASSTGRDGTDTQYFGPGTRLTVL.

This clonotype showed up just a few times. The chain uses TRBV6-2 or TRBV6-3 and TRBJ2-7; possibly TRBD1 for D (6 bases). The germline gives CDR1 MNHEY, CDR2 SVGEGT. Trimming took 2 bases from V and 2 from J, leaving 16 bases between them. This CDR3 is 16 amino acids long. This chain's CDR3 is CASSYALTGLTYEQYF. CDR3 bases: TGTGCCAGCAGTTACGCACTGACAGGACTTACCTACGAGCAGTACTTC.

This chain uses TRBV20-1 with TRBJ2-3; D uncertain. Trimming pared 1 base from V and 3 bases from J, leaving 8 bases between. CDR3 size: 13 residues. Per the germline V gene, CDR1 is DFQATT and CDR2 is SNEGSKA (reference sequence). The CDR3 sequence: CSARATGTDTQYF. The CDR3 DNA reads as TGCAGTGCTAGAGCGACGGGTACAGATACGCAGTATTTT.

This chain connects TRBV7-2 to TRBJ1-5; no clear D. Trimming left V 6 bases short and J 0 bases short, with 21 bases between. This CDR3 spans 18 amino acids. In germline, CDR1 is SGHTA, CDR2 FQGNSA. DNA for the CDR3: TGTGCCAGCAGACTAACCCCCCGGGCGGATGATAGCAATCAGCCCCAGCATTTT. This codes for CASRLTPRADDSNQPQHF.

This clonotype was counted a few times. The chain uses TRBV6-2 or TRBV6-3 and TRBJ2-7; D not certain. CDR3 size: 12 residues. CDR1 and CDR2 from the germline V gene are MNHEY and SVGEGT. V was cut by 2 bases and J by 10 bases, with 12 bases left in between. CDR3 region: CASSYGKIDQYF. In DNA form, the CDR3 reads TGTGCCAGCAGTTACGGGAAAATAGACCAGTACTTC.

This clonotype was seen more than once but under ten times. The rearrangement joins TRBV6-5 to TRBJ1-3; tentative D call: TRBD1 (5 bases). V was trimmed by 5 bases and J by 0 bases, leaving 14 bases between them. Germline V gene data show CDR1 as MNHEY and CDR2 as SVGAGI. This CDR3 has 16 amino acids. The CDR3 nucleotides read TGTGCCAGCAGTCTCGTCTGGGACGACTCTGGAAACACCATATATTTT. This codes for CASSLVWDDSGNTIYF.

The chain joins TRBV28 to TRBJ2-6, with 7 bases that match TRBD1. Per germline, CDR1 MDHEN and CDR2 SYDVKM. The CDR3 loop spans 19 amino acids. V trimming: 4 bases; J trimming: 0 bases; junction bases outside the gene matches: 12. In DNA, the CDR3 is TGTGCCAGCAGTTCGGGGACAGACTCGCTATCCTCTGGGGCCAACGTCCTGACTTTC. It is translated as CASSSGTDSLSSGANVLTF.

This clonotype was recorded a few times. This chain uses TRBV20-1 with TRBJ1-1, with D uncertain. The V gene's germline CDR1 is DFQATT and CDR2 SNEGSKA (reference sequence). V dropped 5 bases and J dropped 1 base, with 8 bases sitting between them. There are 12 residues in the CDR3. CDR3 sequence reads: CSALRPNTEAFF. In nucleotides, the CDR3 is TGCAGTGCTCTCAGACCGAACACTGAAGCTTTCTTT.

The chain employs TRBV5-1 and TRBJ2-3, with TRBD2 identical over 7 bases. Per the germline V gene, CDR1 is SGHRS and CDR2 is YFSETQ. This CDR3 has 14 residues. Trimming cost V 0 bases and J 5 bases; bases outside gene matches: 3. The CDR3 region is CASSLAIAGDTQYF. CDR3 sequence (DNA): TGCGCCAGCAGCTTGGCAATAGCGGGAGATACGCAGTATTTT.

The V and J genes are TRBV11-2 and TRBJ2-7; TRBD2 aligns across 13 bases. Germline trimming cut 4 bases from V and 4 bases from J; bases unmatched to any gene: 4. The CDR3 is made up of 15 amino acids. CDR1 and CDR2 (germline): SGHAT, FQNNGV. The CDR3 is CASSSGTSGIYEQYF. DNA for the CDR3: TGTGCCAGCAGCTCCGGGACTAGCGGGATTTACGAGCAGTACTTC. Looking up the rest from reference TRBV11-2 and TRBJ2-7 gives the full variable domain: EAGVAQSPRYKIIEKRQSVAFWCNPISGHATLYWYQQILGQGPKLLIQFQNNGVVDDSQLPKDRFSAERLKGVDSTLKIQPAKLEDSAVYLCASSSGTSGIYEQYFGPGTRLTVT.

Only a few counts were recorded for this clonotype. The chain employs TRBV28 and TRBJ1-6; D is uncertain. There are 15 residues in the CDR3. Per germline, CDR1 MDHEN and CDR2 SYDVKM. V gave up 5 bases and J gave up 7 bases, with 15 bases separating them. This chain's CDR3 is CASSPQLGENSPLHF. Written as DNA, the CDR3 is TGTGCCAGCAGTCCACAACTCGGGGAGAATTCACCCCTCCACTTT.

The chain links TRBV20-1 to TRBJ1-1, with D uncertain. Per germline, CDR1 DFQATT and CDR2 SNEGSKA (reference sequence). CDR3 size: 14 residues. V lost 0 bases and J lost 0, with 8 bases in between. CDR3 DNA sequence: TGCAGTGCTAGAGATCGGCTGATGAACACTGAAGCTTTCTTT. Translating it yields CSARDRLMNTEAFF.

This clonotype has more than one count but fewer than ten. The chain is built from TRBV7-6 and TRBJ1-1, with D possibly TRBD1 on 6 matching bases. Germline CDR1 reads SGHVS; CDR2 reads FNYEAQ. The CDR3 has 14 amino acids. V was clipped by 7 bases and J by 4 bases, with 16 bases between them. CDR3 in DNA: TGTGCCAGCACCCTAATGGGGGCGCCCACTGAAGCTTTCTTT. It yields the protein CASTLMGAPTEAFF.

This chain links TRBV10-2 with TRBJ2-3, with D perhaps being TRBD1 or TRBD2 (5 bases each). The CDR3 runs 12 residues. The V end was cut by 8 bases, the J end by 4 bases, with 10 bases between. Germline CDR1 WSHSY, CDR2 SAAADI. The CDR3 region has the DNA TGCGCCAGCGGGGTGGGGGCAGATACGCAGTATTTT. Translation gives CASGVGADTQYF.

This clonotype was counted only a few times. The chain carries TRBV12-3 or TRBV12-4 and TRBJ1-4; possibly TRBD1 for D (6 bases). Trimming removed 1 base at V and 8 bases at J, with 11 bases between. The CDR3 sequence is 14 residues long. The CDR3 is CASSLGGAGEKLFF. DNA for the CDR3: TGTGCCAGCAGTTTAGGGGGGGCAGGAGAAAAACTGTTTTTT.

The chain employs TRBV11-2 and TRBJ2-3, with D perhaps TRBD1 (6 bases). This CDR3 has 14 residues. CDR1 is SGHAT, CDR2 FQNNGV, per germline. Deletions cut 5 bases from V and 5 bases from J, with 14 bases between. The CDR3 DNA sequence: TGTGCCAGCAGCCTAGGGGGTGGTAGAGATACGCAGTATTTT. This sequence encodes CASSLGGGRDTQYF. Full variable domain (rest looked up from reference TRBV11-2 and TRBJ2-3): EAGVAQSPRYKIIEKRQSVAFWCNPISGHATLYWYQQILGQGPKLLIQFQNNGVVDDSQLPKDRFSAERLKGVDSTLKIQPAKLEDSAVYLCASSLGGGRDTQYFGPGTRLTVL.

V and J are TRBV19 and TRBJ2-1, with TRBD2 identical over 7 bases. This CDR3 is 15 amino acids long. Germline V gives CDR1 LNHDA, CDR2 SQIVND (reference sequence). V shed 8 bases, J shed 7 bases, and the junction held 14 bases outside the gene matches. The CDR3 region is CASLRGAGLPNEQFF. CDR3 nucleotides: TGTGCCAGTCTCCGTGGAGCGGGGCTTCCTAATGAGCAGTTCTTC. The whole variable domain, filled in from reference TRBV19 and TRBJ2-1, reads DGGITQSPKYLFRKEGQNVTLSCEQNLNHDAMYWYRQDPGQGLRLIYYSQIVNDFQKGDIAEGYSVSREKKESFPLTVTSAQKNPTAFYLCASLRGAGLPNEQFFGPGTRLTVL.